This passage covers 18 T cell receptor beta chains from one sample sequenced in a study of blood T cell repertoires in COVID-19. Using immunoSEQ multiplex PCR, the repertoire was profiled, and TCRdb retains in-frame clones only, with some absent. This table holds some 350,000 clones, around 87% found once. The sequenced material came from PBMCs or T cells enriched from blood (not recorded which). The receptors were gathered from a woman aged 25 to 39 who had recovered from COVID-19.

The chain links TRBV6-5 to TRBJ1-4; the D gene is possibly TRBD1 (6 bases). From germline, CDR1 is MNHEY and CDR2 SVGAGI. Trimming left V 1 base short and J 3 bases short, with 9 bases between. The CDR3 sequence is 15 residues long. The CDR3 DNA sequence: TGTGCCAGCAGTTACTTAGGGGGTGCTAATGAAAAACTGTTTTTT. This translates into CASSYLGGANEKLFF.

The V gene is TRBV9, the J gene TRBJ1-3; possibly TRBD1 for D (5 bases). In germline, CDR1 is SGDLS, CDR2 YYNGEE. Deletions cut 0 bases from V and 0 bases from J, with 16 bases between. This CDR3 contains 18 residues. CDR3 sequence: CASSVEGWDSYSGNTIYF. The CDR3 nucleotides read TGTGCCAGCAGCGTAGAAGGGTGGGACTCCTACTCTGGAAACACCATATATTTT.

The chain recombines TRBV2 with TRBJ1-3; 8 bases fit TRBD1. J was trimmed by 0 bases and V by 6 bases; bases with no gene match: 10. The CDR3 spans 17 residues. The germline gives CDR1 SNHLY, CDR2 FYNNEI. The CDR3 region is CASSLTGTGRSGNTIYF. In DNA, the CDR3 is TGTGCCAGCAGCTTAACCGGGACAGGACGCTCTGGAAACACCATATATTTT.

This clone appeared a single time. The rearrangement links TRBV18 to TRBJ2-5, with D possibly TRBD2 on 6 matching bases. Per the germline V gene, CDR1 is KGHSH and CDR2 is LQKENI. The V end lost 6 bases, the J end lost 2 bases, and 10 bases lay between the germline ends. This CDR3 is built from 13 residues. This chain's CDR3 is CASSRGRQETQYF. The CDR3 nucleotides are TGTGCCAGCTCGCGGGGACGGCAAGAGACCCAGTACTTC.

The chain joins TRBV27 to TRBJ1-2, with 10 positions matching TRBD1. The CDR3 spans 14 residues. Germline CDR1 is MNHEY and CDR2 is SMNVEV (reference sequence). V trimming: 3 bases; J trimming: 7 bases; junction bases outside the gene matches: 5. CDR3 bases: TGTGCCAGCAGTTTCCCCGACAGGGGGCCTGGCTACACCTTC. This gives the protein CASSFPDRGPGYTF.

V is TRBV7-9 and J is TRBJ1-1, with 7 bases identical to TRBD1. Germline values: CDR1 SEHNR, CDR2 FQNEAQ (reference sequence). The J segment lost 1 base and the V segment lost 6 bases, leaving 8 bases of the junction unmatched. This CDR3 region has 15 residues. CDR3 sequence reads: CASRRQGQRNTEAFF. The CDR3 bases are TGTGCCAGCAGGAGACAGGGTCAAAGGAACACTGAAGCTTTCTTT.

This sequence joins TRBV24-1 and TRBJ2-2; D gene uncertain. V was trimmed by 3 bases and J by 4 bases, leaving 11 bases between them. The CDR3 has 15 amino acids. Germline V CDR1 and CDR2: KGHDR, SFDVKD. The CDR3 here is CATSDTAPGTGELFF. The CDR3 coding sequence is TGTGCCACCAGTGATACTGCACCTGGCACCGGGGAGCTGTTTTTT.

This chain uses TRBV5-1 with TRBJ2-3; D possibly corresponds to TRBD2 (5 bases). Germline values: CDR1 SGHRS, CDR2 YFSETQ. The CDR3 is 16 amino acids. Trimming pared 0 bases from V and 3 bases from J, leaving 14 bases between. In DNA, the CDR3 is TGCGCCAGCAGCTTGGAATCGGGGATTAGTACAGATACGCAGTATTTT. It specifies CASSLESGISTDTQYF.

This chain uses TRBV7-3 with TRBJ2-7; tentatively, D is TRBD2 (7 bases). From germline, CDR1 is SGHTA and CDR2 FQGTGA. The CDR3 totals 14 residues. V dropped 2 bases and J dropped 1 base, with 9 bases sitting between them. Here the CDR3 DNA reads TGTGCCAGCAGCTTAGAGGGGGGGTCCTACGAGCAGTACTTC. Translation: CASSLEGGSYEQYF.

This chain connects TRBV5-6 to TRBJ2-7; 8 nucleotides line up with TRBD1. The CDR3 totals 17 residues. Germline CDR1 SGHDT, CDR2 YYEEEE. The V and J ends lost 1 base and 0 bases, in that order; junction bases with no gene match: 9. The CDR3 sequence is CASSLTGRDRSSYEQYF. CDR3 coding DNA: TGTGCCAGCAGCTTGACGGGACGGGACAGGAGCTCCTACGAGCAGTACTTC.

This chain uses TRBV11-2 with TRBJ1-1, with a tentative D call TRBD1 (6 bases). Germline V gene lookup returns CDR1 SGHAT and CDR2 FQNNGV. The CDR3 covers 14 residues. V lost 3 bases, J lost 10 bases, and 18 bases lay in between. In DNA, the CDR3 is TGTGCCAGCAGCTTGCCAGGGGCCCCCGGCGGAGCTTTCTTT. It yields the protein CASSLPGAPGGAFF.

The V gene is TRBV7-8, the J gene TRBJ1-5; the D is unclear. The germline gives CDR1 SGHVS, CDR2 FQNEAQ. This CDR3 has 13 amino acids. Between the trimmed V and J ends, which lost 6 bases and 2 bases, there was a span of 8 bases. CDR3 DNA sequence: TGTGCCAGCAGTCCTCGGGGCAATCAGCCCCAGCATTTT. Translation: CASSPRGNQPQHF.

The chain employs TRBV5-1 and TRBJ2-7; perhaps TRBD1 as D (6 bases). The CDR3 has 15 amino acids. V was trimmed by 1 base and J by 0 bases, leaving 11 bases between them. Germline V gene sequence: CDR1 SGHRS, CDR2 YFSETQ. The CDR3 region has the DNA TGCGCCAGCAGCTTGACAGGGAGCTACTCCTACGAGCAGTACTTC. Translation gives CASSLTGSYSYEQYF.

This clone has only one observation. V gene TRBV4-3 combines with J gene TRBJ2-7, with D possibly matching TRBD2 (7 bases). In germline, CDR1 is LGHNA, CDR2 YSLEER. Between the trimmed V and J ends, which lost 1 base and 7 bases, there was a span of 14 bases. This CDR3 is built from 14 residues. Written as DNA, the CDR3 is TGCGCCAGCAGCCAAGGGGCGGGGGCGCTTGAGCAGTACTTC. Translation gives CASSQGAGALEQYF.

The genes are TRBV6-1 and TRBJ2-3, with 10 bases lining up with TRBD2. Germline trimming cut 0 bases from V and 5 bases from J; bases unmatched to any gene: 5. The length of the CDR3 is 16 residues. The V gene's germline CDR1 is MNHNS and CDR2 SASEGT. The CDR3 region is CASSEASGGAVDTQYF. The CDR3 bases are TGTGCCAGCAGTGAAGCCAGCGGGGGGGCGGTAGATACGCAGTATTTT.

The V and J genes are TRBV5-4 and TRBJ2-7, with 9 bases fitting TRBD1. Trimming at V came to 4 bases and at J to 4 bases, leaving 6 bases not matched to a gene. The CDR3 sequence is 14 residues long. Germline V lookup: CDR1 SGHNT, CDR2 YYREEE (reference sequence). For the CDR3, the DNA is TGTGCCAGCAGCGGGGGACAGGGCCATTACGAGCAGTACTTC. This gives the protein CASSGGQGHYEQYF.

The CDR3 here is CASSDGQGYEQYF. In DNA form, the CDR3 reads TGTGCCAGCAGCGACGGACAGGGTTACGAGCAGTACTTC. V is TRBV7-2 and J is TRBJ2-7; 8 nucleotides align to TRBD1. With 5 bases clipped from V and 4 bases from J, the junction kept 4 bases outside the gene matches. The CDR3 contains 13 residues. Per the germline V gene, CDR1 is SGHTA and CDR2 is FQGNSA.

The chain recombines TRBV19 with TRBJ2-2; 7 bases fit TRBD1. The CDR3 loop spans 14 amino acids. The germline CDR1 and CDR2 sequences are LNHDA and SQIVND (reference sequence). V trimming: 6 bases; J trimming: 6 bases; junction bases outside the gene matches: 7. This CDR3 is CASRPHRGPGELFF. DNA of the CDR3: TGTGCCAGTAGGCCTCACAGGGGCCCCGGGGAGCTGTTTTTT.